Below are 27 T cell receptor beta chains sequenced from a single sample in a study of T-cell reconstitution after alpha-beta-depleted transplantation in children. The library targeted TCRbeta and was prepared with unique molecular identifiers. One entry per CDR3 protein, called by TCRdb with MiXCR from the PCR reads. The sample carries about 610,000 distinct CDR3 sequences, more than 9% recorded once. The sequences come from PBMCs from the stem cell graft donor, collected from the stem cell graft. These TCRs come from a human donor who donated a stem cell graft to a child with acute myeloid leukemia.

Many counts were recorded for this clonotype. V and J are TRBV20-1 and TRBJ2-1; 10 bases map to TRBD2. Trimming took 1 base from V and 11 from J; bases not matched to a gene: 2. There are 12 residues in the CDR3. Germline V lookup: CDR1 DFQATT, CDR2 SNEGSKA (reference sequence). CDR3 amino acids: CSARVLAGKQFF. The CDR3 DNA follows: TGCAGTGCTAGAGTACTAGCGGGGAAGCAGTTCTTC.

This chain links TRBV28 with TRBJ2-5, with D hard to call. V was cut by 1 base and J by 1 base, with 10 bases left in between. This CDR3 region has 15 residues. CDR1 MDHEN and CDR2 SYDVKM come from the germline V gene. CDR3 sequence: CASSLFNSLQETQYF. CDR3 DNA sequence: TGTGCCAGCAGTTTATTTAACTCGCTCCAAGAGACCCAGTACTTC.

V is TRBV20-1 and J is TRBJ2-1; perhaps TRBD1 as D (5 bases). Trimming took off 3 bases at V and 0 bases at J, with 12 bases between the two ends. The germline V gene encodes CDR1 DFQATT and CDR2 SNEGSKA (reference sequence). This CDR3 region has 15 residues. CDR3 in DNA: TGCAGTGCTAGGACAGACAATAGCTCCTACAATGAGCAGTTCTTC. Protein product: CSARTDNSSYNEQFF.

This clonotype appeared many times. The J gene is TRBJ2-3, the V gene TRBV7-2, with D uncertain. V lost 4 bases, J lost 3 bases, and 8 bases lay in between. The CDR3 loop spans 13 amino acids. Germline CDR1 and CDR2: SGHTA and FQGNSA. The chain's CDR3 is CASSSTGTDTQYF. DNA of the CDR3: TGTGCCAGCAGCTCAACCGGGACAGATACGCAGTATTTT.

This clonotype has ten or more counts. The CDR3 bases are TGTGCCAGCAGCCCCGGCAGTAACATAGCCAAAAACATTCAGTACTTC. The encoded protein is CASSPGSNIAKNIQYF. This sequence joins TRBV7-9 and TRBJ2-4; D remains unclear. The CDR3 sequence is 16 residues long. Trimming cost V 5 bases and J 0 bases, with 14 bases left between them. Germline CDR1 SEHNR, CDR2 FQNEAQ (reference sequence).

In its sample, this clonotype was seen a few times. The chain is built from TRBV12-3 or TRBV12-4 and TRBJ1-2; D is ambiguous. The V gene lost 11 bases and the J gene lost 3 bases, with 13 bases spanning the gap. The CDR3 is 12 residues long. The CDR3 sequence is CALLGGDYGYTF. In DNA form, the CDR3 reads TGTGCCTTACTCGGCGGCGACTATGGCTACACCTTC.

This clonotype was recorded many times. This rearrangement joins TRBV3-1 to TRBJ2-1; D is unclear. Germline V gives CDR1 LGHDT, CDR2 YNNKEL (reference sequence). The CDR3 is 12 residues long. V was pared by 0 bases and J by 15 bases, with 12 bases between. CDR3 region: CASSQESRGLFF. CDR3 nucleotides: TGTGCCAGCAGCCAAGAAAGCCGTGGGCTGTTCTTC.

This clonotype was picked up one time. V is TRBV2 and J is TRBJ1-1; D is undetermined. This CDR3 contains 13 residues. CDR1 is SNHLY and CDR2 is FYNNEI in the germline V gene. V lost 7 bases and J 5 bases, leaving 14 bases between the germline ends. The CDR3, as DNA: TGTGCCAGCACCTCGGTTAGTAGGACTGAAGCTTTCTTT. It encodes CASTSVSRTEAFF.

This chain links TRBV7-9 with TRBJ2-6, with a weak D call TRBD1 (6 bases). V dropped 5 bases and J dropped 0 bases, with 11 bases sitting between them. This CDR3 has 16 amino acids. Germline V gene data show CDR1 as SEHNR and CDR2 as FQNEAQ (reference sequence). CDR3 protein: CASSRTGSSGANVLTF. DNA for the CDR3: TGTGCCAGCAGCAGAACAGGGAGCTCTGGGGCCAACGTCCTGACTTTC.

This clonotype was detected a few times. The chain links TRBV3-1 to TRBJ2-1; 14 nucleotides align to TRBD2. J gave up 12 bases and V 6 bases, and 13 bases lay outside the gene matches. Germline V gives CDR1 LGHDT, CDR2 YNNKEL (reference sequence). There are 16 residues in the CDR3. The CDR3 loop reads CASRDTGTSGSLGQFF. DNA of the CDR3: TGTGCCAGCAGGGATACCGGGACTAGCGGGAGTCTTGGGCAGTTCTTC.

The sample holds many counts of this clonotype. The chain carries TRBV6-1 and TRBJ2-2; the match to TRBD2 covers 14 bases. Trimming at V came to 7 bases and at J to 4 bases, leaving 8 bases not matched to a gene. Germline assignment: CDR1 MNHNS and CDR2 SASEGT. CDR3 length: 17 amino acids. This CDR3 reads CASKKGGTSGGTGELFF. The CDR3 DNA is TGTGCCAGCAAAAAAGGAGGGACTAGCGGGGGCACCGGGGAGCTGTTTTTT.

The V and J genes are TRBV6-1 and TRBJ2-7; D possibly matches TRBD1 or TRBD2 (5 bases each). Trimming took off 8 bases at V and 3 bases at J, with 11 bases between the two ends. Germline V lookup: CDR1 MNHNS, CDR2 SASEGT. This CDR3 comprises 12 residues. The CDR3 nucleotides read TGTGCCAGCGCCCGAGGGGACTACGAGCAGTACTTC. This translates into CASARGDYEQYF.

The CDR3 sequence is CSAQDTRFGTDTQYF. In nucleotides, the CDR3 is TGCAGTGCCCAAGACACTAGGTTTGGCACAGATACGCAGTATTTT. This chain uses TRBV20-1 with TRBJ2-3; tentatively, D is TRBD2 (5 bases). The CDR3 consists of 15 residues. Trimming removed 6 bases from V and 1 base from J, with 17 bases in between. The germline V gene has CDR1 DFQATT and CDR2 SNEGSKA (reference sequence).

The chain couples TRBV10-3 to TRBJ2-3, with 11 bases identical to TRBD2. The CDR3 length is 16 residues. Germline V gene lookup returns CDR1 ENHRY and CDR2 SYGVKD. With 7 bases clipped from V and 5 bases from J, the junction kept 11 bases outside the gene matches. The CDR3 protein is CAITSGLAGLEDTQYF. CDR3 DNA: TGTGCCATCACCTCAGGACTAGCGGGTTTAGAAGATACGCAGTATTTT.

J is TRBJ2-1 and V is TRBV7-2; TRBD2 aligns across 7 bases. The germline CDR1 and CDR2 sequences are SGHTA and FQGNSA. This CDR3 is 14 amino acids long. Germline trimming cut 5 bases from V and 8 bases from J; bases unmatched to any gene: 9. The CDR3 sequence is CASSLGRESHEQFF. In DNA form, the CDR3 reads TGTGCCAGCAGCCTAGGGCGGGAGTCCCATGAGCAGTTCTTC.

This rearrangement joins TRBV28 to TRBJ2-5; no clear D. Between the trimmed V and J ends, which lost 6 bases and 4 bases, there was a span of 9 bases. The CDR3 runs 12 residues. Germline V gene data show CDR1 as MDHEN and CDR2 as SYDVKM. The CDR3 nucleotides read TGTGCCAGCAGGGGGATGGGAGAGACCCAGTACTTC. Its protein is CASRGMGETQYF.

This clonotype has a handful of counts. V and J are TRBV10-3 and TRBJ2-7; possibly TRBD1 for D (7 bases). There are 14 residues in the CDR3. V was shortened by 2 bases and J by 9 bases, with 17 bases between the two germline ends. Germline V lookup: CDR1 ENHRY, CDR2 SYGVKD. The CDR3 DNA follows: TGTGCCATCAGTGAGCGGGAGCCTCCAGGGGGGCAGTACTTC. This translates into CAISEREPPGGQYF.

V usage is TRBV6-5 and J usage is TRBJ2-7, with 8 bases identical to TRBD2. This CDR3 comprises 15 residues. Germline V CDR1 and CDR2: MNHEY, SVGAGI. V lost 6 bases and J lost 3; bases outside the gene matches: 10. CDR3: CASRVSIGTSYEQYF. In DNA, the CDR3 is TGTGCCAGCAGAGTTTCAATTGGGACTAGCTACGAGCAGTACTTC.

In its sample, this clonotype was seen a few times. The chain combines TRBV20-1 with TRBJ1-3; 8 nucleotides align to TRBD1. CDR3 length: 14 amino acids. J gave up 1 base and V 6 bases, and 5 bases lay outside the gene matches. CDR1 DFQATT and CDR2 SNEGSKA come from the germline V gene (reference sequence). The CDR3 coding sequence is TGCAGTGCGCCGAGGACAGGGTCTGGAAACACCATATATTTT. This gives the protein CSAPRTGSGNTIYF.

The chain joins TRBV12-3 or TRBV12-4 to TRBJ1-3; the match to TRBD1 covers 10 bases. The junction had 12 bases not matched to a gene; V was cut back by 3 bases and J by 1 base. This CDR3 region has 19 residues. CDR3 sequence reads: CASSFWSRRTGGSGNTIYF. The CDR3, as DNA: TGTGCCAGCAGTTTTTGGTCACGCCGGACAGGGGGGTCTGGAAACACCATATATTTT.

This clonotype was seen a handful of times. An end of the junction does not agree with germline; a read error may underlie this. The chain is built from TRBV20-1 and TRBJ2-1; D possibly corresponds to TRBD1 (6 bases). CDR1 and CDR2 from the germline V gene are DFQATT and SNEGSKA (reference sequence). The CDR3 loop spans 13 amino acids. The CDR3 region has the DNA TGCAGTGCTCGAGAGGACAGTCCCCGTGAGCAGTTCTTC. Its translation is CSAREDSPREQFF.

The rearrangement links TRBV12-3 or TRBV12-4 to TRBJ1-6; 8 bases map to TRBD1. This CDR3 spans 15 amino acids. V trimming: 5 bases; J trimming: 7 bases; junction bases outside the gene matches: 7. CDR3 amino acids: CASSPEDRENSPLHF. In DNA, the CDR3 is TGTGCCAGCAGTCCAGAGGACAGGGAAAATTCACCCCTCCACTTT.

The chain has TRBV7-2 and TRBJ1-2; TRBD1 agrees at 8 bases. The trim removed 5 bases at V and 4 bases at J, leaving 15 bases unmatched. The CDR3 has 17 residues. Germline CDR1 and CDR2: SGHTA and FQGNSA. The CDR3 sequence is CASSPASWTGKSYGYTF. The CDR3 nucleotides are TGTGCCAGCAGCCCAGCCTCTTGGACAGGGAAATCCTATGGCTACACCTTC.

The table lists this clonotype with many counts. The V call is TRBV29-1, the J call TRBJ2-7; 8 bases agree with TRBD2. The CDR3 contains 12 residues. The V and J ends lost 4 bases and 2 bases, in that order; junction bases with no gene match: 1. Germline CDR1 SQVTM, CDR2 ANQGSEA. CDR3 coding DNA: TGCAGCGTTGTAGCGGGGACCTACGAGCAGTACTTC. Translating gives CSVVAGTYEQYF.

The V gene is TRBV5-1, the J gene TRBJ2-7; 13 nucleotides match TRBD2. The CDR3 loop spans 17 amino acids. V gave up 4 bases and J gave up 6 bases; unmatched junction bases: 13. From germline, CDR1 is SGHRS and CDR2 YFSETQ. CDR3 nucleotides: TGCGCCAGCAGCCGAAGAAGTGCCGGGACTAGCGGGACCGAGCAGTACTTC. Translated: CASSRRSAGTSGTEQYF.

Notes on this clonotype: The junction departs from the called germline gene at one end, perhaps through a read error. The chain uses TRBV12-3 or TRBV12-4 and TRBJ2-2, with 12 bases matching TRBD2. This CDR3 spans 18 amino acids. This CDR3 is CAISFGTSGSWGTGELFF. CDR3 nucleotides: TGTGCCATCAGTTTTGGGACTAGCGGGTCCTGGGGCACCGGGGAGCTGTTTTTT.

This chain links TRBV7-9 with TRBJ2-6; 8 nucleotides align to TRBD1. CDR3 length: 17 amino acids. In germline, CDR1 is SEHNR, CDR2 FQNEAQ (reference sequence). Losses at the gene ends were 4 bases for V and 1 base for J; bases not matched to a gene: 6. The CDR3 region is CASSSPTGGSGANVLTF. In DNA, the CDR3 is TGTGCCAGCAGCTCCCCTACAGGGGGATCTGGGGCCAACGTCCTGACTTTC.